This passage covers 13 T cell receptor beta chains from one sample sequenced in a study of human T cells and chemical hapten exposure (dated by TCRdb to the early 2020s). The intended sense of this specimen's time point label: patch test 3, about 24 weeks after DPC sensitization. The sample's treatment or condition label, decoded: therapeutic diphenylcyclopropenone sensitization with weekly scalp DPC. The method behind the library was RACE. Instrument used: NextSeq 500. TCRdb cleaned the public reads at Q25 with fastp, built clones with MiXCR and kept in-frame beta chains. Each entry merges the rows of one CDR3 protein and shows their most common DNA and genes. The sample table holds around 70,000 distinct CDR3 sequences, of which over 8.5% were seen once. Of the sample, more than 1.3% falls within the top ten clones. Sequencing used whole blood, obtained in connection with sensitization to the hapten diphenylcyclopropenone (DPC). All receptors derive from a woman between 45 and 65 years old with alopecia areata. Some clones in this sample may be carry-over from other donors' samples.

The V gene is TRBV7-2, the J gene TRBJ1-1; TRBD1 might be the D (5 bases). Trimming pared 5 bases from V and 4 bases from J, leaving 17 bases between. The CDR3 totals 15 residues. Germline-derived CDR1 and CDR2 are SGHTA and FQGNSA. In nucleotides, the CDR3 is TGTGCCAGCAGCCCACGGCAGGGACGAAGCACTGAAGCTTTCTTT. This translates into CASSPRQGRSTEAFF.

This clonotype was counted at least ten times. The chain has TRBV13 and TRBJ2-7, with a tentative D call TRBD1 (6 bases). Germline CDR1 PRHDT, CDR2 FYEKMQ (reference sequence). The CDR3 totals 17 residues. Trimming took off 5 bases at V and 7 bases at J, with 27 bases between the two ends. In DNA, the CDR3 is TGTGCCAGCAGCCCAGAAGGGGGAACGGGTCCTCCTCAGGAGCAGTACTTC. Amino acids: CASSPEGGTGPPQEQYF.

This clonotype turned up a few times. The chain uses TRBV28 and TRBJ2-7; TRBD1 might be the D (6 bases). Germline CDR1 reads MDHEN; CDR2 reads SYDVKM. The CDR3 spans 15 residues. The germline V and J ends were trimmed by 6 bases and 3 bases, with 18 bases remaining between them. In DNA form, the CDR3 reads TGTGCCAGCAGACTACAGGGTAAGGATCGCTACGAGCAGTACTTC. Protein product: CASRLQGKDRYEQYF.

This clonotype appeared a few times. The rearrangement links TRBV10-1 to TRBJ1-6, with a weak D call TRBD1 (6 bases). Germline-derived CDR1 and CDR2 are WNHNN and SYGVQD (reference sequence). V lost 5 bases and J 4 bases, leaving 9 bases between the germline ends. This CDR3 is 14 amino acids long. The CDR3 DNA follows: TGCGCCAGCAGTTGGGGGACATATAATTCACCCCTCCACTTT. This encodes CASSWGTYNSPLHF.

This clonotype was seen only a few times. The V gene is TRBV18, the J gene TRBJ2-7; perhaps TRBD2 as D (5 bases). The CDR3 is made up of 14 amino acids. Germline-derived CDR1 and CDR2 are KGHSH and LQKENI. Trimming stripped 4 bases from V and 0 bases from J, with 10 bases between. The CDR3 DNA reads as TGTGCCAGCTCACAGACGGGAACCTCCTACGAGCAGTACTTC. Residues: CASSQTGTSYEQYF.

This clonotype was detected only a few times. This chain connects TRBV9 to TRBJ2-3, with D unresolved. CDR3 length equals 12 residues. Germline-derived CDR1 and CDR2 are SGDLS and YYNGEE. Trimming took 3 bases from V and 1 from J, leaving 3 bases between them. This CDR3 is CASSAGTDTQYF. CDR3 coding DNA: TGTGCCAGCAGCGCGGGCACAGATACGCAGTATTTT.

This clonotype has at least ten counts. The V call is TRBV6-1, the J call TRBJ2-3; D unclear. Deletions cut 7 bases from V and 5 bases from J, with 10 bases between. Germline CDR1 MNHNS, CDR2 SASEGT. This CDR3 is 12 amino acids long. This CDR3 reads CASKAVRDTQYF. CDR3 coding DNA: TGTGCCAGCAAGGCCGTCAGAGATACGCAGTATTTT.

Comments on this clonotype: Its ends do not fully match the called genes, so a read error is possible. The chain uses TRBV28 and TRBJ1-4; D remains unclear. There are 12 residues in the CDR3. Germline values: CDR1 MDHEN, CDR2 SYDVKM. CDR3 loop: CASSSPLESRRF. The CDR3 nucleotides read TGTGCCAGCAGTTCCCCTCTTGAGAGTCGGCGCTTT.

There are a few counts of this clonotype. The chain is built from TRBV9 and TRBJ1-1, with TRBD1 identical over 10 bases. The V gene's germline CDR1 is SGDLS and CDR2 YYNGEE. The ends lost 0 bases at V and 4 bases at J; junction bases unmatched: 6. CDR3 length: 16 residues. DNA for the CDR3: TGTGCCAGCAGCGTAGCCCCCCGGACAGGGGGCACTGAAGCTTTCTTT. It specifies CASSVAPRTGGTEAFF.

V usage is TRBV18 and J usage is TRBJ2-7; 8 bases match TRBD1. Germline V gives CDR1 KGHSH, CDR2 LQKENI. Germline trimming cut 5 bases from V and 3 bases from J; bases unmatched to any gene: 6. The CDR3 loop spans 14 amino acids. The CDR3 sequence is CASSTGQVNYEQYF. CDR3 coding DNA: TGTGCCAGCTCAACGGGACAGGTGAACTACGAGCAGTACTTC.

The rearrangement uses TRBV28 and TRBJ1-6; 8 bases map to TRBD1. Trimming removed 3 bases from V and 10 bases from J; junction bases left unmatched: 5. The germline CDR1 and CDR2 sequences are MDHEN and SYDVKM. This CDR3 has 14 amino acids. The CDR3 DNA sequence: TGTGCCAGCAGTTTGACAGGGGTTGAATCACCCCTCCACTTT. Translated, it gives CASSLTGVESPLHF.

The chain is built from TRBV2 and TRBJ2-1, with unresolved D. Germline assignment: CDR1 SNHLY and CDR2 FYNNEI. Trimming took 1 base from V and 9 from J, leaving 4 bases between them. The CDR3 consists of 11 residues. In DNA form, the CDR3 reads TGTGCCAGCAGTGAAGGGGTTGAGCAGTTCTTC. Translation: CASSEGVEQFF.

This clonotype was observed a handful of times. The genes are TRBV20-1 and TRBJ1-5; D is unclear. Trimming took 1 base from V and 0 from J, leaving 10 bases between them. Germline loops: CDR1 DFQATT, CDR2 SNEGSKA (reference sequence). This CDR3 region has 15 residues. CDR3 in amino acids: CSARVPGNSNQPQHF. As DNA, the CDR3 is TGCAGTGCTAGAGTCCCGGGAAATAGCAATCAGCCCCAGCATTTT.